These 12 T cell receptor beta chains were all obtained from the same sample, sequenced in a study of blood T cell repertoires in COVID-19. Sequencing used immunoSEQ multiplex PCR; TCRdb keeps in-frame clones, though not all of them. The sample lists roughly 260,000 clones, around nine tenths occurring once. What was sequenced was peripheral blood. These TCRs come from a woman aged 40 to 50 who had recovered from COVID-19.

The rearrangement links TRBV2 to TRBJ2-7, with D perhaps matching TRBD1 (7 bases). Trimming took 6 bases from V and 7 from J, leaving 19 bases between them. The CDR3 consists of 14 residues. Germline assignment: CDR1 SNHLY and CDR2 FYNNEI. CDR3 coding DNA: TGTGCCAGCAGCAAGACAGGGATGGCGGGGGAGCAGTACTTC. Protein product: CASSKTGMAGEQYF.

The chain employs TRBV20-1 and TRBJ1-2; D uncertain. Trimming took off 6 bases at V and 7 bases at J, with 12 bases between the two ends. Germline V gene data show CDR1 as DFQATT and CDR2 as SNEGSKA (reference sequence). CDR3 length: 11 amino acids. CDR3 DNA: TGCAGTGCGCGGGGATCGGGTGGCTACACCTTC. Encoded protein: CSARGSGGYTF.

The chain links TRBV4-1 to TRBJ1-2; D not certain. CDR3 size: 15 residues. Germline V gene sequence: CDR1 MGHRA, CDR2 YSYEKL. V shed 1 base and J shed 5 bases, with 14 bases lying between them. The DNA of the CDR3 is TGCGCCAGCAGCCAAGCCCTCGGGGTAAGATATGGCTACACCTTC. It translates to CASSQALGVRYGYTF.

The chain carries TRBV5-1 and TRBJ2-7, with 12 bases aligning to TRBD1. From germline, CDR1 is SGHRS and CDR2 YFSETQ. The CDR3 totals 15 residues. Losses at the gene ends were 4 bases for V and 5 bases for J; bases not matched to a gene: 7. The CDR3 nucleotides are TGCGCCAGCAGCCTCGCCGGGACAGGGGGCAACGAGCAGTACTTC. As protein: CASSLAGTGGNEQYF.

The chain is built from TRBV2 and TRBJ1-4; 9 bases are a match to TRBD1. Germline CDR1 SNHLY, CDR2 FYNNEI. V shed 4 bases, J shed 0 bases, and the junction held 6 bases outside the gene matches. The CDR3 spans 17 residues. Here the CDR3 reads CASSAGQGFATNEKLFF. Here the CDR3 DNA reads TGTGCCAGCAGTGCGGGACAGGGTTTTGCAACTAATGAAAAACTGTTTTTT.

J is TRBJ1-5 and V is TRBV2, with 7 bases aligning to TRBD1. Looked up from germline, CDR1 is SNHLY and CDR2 is FYNNEI. CDR3 length: 14 residues. J gave up 5 bases and V 6 bases, and 7 bases lay outside the gene matches. DNA of the CDR3: TGTGCCAGCAGCCGACAGGGTGGCCATCAGCCCCAGCATTTT. Translated, it gives CASSRQGGHQPQHF.

The chain links TRBV15 to TRBJ1-1; the D is unclear. The CDR3 has 13 residues. CDR1 is LNHNV and CDR2 is YYDKDF in the germline V gene (reference sequence). V was cut by 5 bases and J by 0 bases, with 7 bases left in between. The CDR3 bases are TGTGCCACCAGCCAGGATTTGAACACTGAAGCTTTCTTT. It translates to CATSQDLNTEAFF.

The chain couples TRBV2 to TRBJ1-2, with D possibly being TRBD1 (6 bases). The germline gives CDR1 SNHLY, CDR2 FYNNEI. Trimming took 1 base from V and 5 from J, leaving 11 bases between them. CDR3 length: 14 residues. For the CDR3, the DNA is TGTGCCAGCAGTGAAGGCAGGGGCGGTTATGGCTACACCTTC. As protein: CASSEGRGGYGYTF.

This chain links TRBV29-1 with TRBJ2-7; 9 nucleotides align to TRBD2. This CDR3 is 13 amino acids long. J lost 2 bases, V lost 3 bases, and 2 bases had no gene match. From germline, CDR1 is SQVTM and CDR2 ANQGSEA. CDR3 coding DNA: TGCAGCGTTGAGGGCGGGAGGGCCTACGAGCAGTACTTC. Protein sequence: CSVEGGRAYEQYF.

The rearrangement uses TRBV14 and TRBJ1-2; weak D call: TRBD1 (5 bases). Per the germline V gene, CDR1 is SGHDN and CDR2 is FVKESK. V lost 5 bases and J 2 bases, leaving 18 bases between the germline ends. This CDR3 spans 16 amino acids. The CDR3 DNA sequence: TGTGCCAGCAGCATCCTCGCCCAGGGTAGAAACTATGGCTACACCTTC. Protein: CASSILAQGRNYGYTF. Full variable domain (remainder filled in from reference TRBV14 and TRBJ1-2): EAGVTQFPSHSVIEKGQTVTLRCDPISGHDNLYWYRRVMGKEIKFLLHFVKESKQDESGMPNNRFLAERTGGTYSTLKVQPAELEDSGVYFCASSILAQGRNYGYTFGSGTRLTVV.

This sequence joins TRBV6-5 and TRBJ2-5, with 11 positions matching TRBD1. This CDR3 region has 15 residues. The V and J ends lost 6 bases and 5 bases, in that order; junction bases with no gene match: 8. Germline V gene sequence: CDR1 MNHEY, CDR2 SVGAGI. The CDR3 coding sequence is TGTGCCAGCAGGCGGACCGGGACAGGGGGGGAGACCCAGTACTTC. Protein product: CASRRTGTGGETQYF.

The chain has TRBV19 and TRBJ2-7; a weak D match, TRBD1 (5 bases). This CDR3 is 14 amino acids long. Germline V gene data show CDR1 as LNHDA and CDR2 as SQIVND (reference sequence). V dropped 2 bases and J dropped 4 bases, with 12 bases sitting between them. The CDR3 DNA is TGTGCCAGTAGTATATCCCGGACACAATACGAGCAGTACTTC. Encoded protein: CASSISRTQYEQYF.